These 3 T cell receptor beta chains were all obtained from the same sample, sequenced in a study of molecular identifiers for immune sequencing clone quantification (dated by TCRdb to 2016 to 2019). The library was built by means of PCR. The reads were generated on an Illumina HiSeq 4000. Using fastp trimming at Q25 and MiXCR clonotype assembly, TCRdb reanalyzed the public sequencing data and kept in-frame beta chains. Each record represents a unique CDR3 protein, reported with the most common genes and DNA among its rows. A total of 460,000 or so distinct CDR3 sequences appear in this sample, about a fifth of them only once. In total, the top ten clones hold around 0.84% of the sample. The sample was naive CD8+ T cells from blood, with Jurkat cell RNA spiked in. The cell subset or site label on this specimen signifies: FACS-sorted CD8+CD4-CCR7+CD45RA+ naive T cells. All receptors come from a human donor in good health. Some libraries in this study had Jurkat cell RNA spiked in.

The count of this clonotype is one. The CDR3 does not end in the conserved phenylalanine or tryptophan, so this is likely a read error. The chain employs TRBV30 and TRBJ1-1, with D unresolved. V dropped 4 bases and J dropped 0 bases, with 6 bases sitting between them. Per germline, CDR1 GTSNPN and CDR2 SVGIG (reference sequence). The CDR3 consists of 12 residues. CDR3 sequence reads: CAWNTVNTEAFC. The CDR3 DNA is TGTGCCTGGAATACAGTGAACACTGAAGCTTTCTGT.

This clonotype was picked up a small number of times. The chain couples TRBV30 to TRBJ1-1; the D is unclear. The CDR3 totals 12 residues. V was pared by 1 base and J by 3 bases, with 6 bases between. The V gene's germline CDR1 is GTSNPN and CDR2 SVGIG (reference sequence). Written as DNA, the CDR3 is TGTGCCTGGAGTGGTATGGACACTGAAGCTTTCTTT. The encoded protein is CAWSGMDTEAFF.

This clonotype was seen a handful of times. The chain uses TRBV27 and TRBJ1-4, with D possibly matching TRBD1 (5 bases). Looked up from germline, CDR1 is MNHEY and CDR2 is SMNVEV (reference sequence). The CDR3 loop spans 14 amino acids. V was shortened by 5 bases and J by 8 bases, with 15 bases between the two germline ends. The CDR3, as DNA: TGTGCCAGCAGTGTCAGGTGGGGGGAAGAAAAACTGTTTTTT. Its protein is CASSVRWGEEKLFF.